The clone carrying this TCR beta chain was seen a handful of times. V lost 5 bases and J lost 5, with 15 bases in between. The germline CDR1 and CDR2 sequences are LNHDA and SQIVND (reference sequence). CDR3 size: 15 residues. These data come from a study of blood T cell repertoires in COVID-19. The table came from immunoSEQ multiplex PCR; TCRdb's copy has only in-frame clones and leaves some out. Among 85,000 to 100,000 clones, around nine tenths were seen once, and the ten largest hold about 2%. Sequenced sample: peripheral blood. The chain employs TRBV19 and TRBJ1-4; weak D call: TRBD1 (5 bases). The TCR comes from a man aged 50 to 60 with COVID-19, enrolled during active disease. As DNA, the CDR3 is TGTGCCAGTAGTGCTCAGGGAGGAAGGAATGAAAAACTGTTTTTT. As protein: CASSAQGGRNEKLFF.